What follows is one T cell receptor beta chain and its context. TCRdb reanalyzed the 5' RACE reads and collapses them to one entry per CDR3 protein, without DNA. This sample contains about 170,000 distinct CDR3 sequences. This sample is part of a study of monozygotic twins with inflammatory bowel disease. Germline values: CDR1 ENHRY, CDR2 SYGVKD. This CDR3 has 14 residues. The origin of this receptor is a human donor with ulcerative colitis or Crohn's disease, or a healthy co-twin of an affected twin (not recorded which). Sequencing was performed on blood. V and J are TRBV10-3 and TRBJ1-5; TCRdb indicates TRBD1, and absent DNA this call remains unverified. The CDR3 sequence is CAISSGQGYQPQHF.